This TCR beta chain was obtained from a study of cytomegalovirus exposure and HLA in healthy donors. The PCR used 60 Vbeta and 13 Jbeta primers. Assay: immunoSEQ multiplex PCR; the TCRdb copy retains only in-frame clones and omits some. The table has around 100,000 clones, about 68% seen once. Trimming cost V 0 bases and J 3 bases, with 8 bases left between them. This CDR3 contains 14 residues. In germline, CDR1 is SGHVS, CDR2 FNYEAQ. With respect to this clone: Its antigen is unknown.

General study results and limits: Cytomegalovirus-associated TCR beta chains were listed, numbering roughly 150.

The source is a man younger than 45 in good health and CMV-seropositive. Sequenced sample: PBMCs. V gene TRBV7-6 combines with J gene TRBJ1-1; no firm D call. Here the CDR3 reads CASSLAPGYTEAFF. The CDR3 nucleotides are TGTGCCAGCAGCTTAGCCCCAGGATACACTGAAGCTTTCTTT.